The rows below give T cell receptor beta chains drawn from one sample of a study of T cell responses to AZD1222 COVID-19 vaccine. Method: immunoSEQ multiplex PCR; TCRdb's copy keeps in-frame clones and lacks some. The sample contains roughly 190,000 clones, approximately 90% of which appear only once. Sample: peripheral blood, taken 28 days after the second dose of the MenACWY control vaccine. All receptors derive from an adult who received the MenACWY meningococcal vaccine as a control. Both conserved end residues are part of each CDR3. The order of the fields is J gene, clone size, V gene, CDR3 protein. A row's size may be missing; if present it is once, few, many or a size class.

j_call: TRBJ1-1; clone_size: once; v_call: TRBV5-1; cdr3_aa: CASSSQGRNTEAFF
j_call: TRBJ2-7; clone_size: -; v_call: TRBV6-2/TRBV6-3; cdr3_aa: CASSYSSGSYEQYF
j_call: TRBJ1-5; clone_size: -; v_call: TRBV6-5; cdr3_aa: CASSYSTVPNQPQHF
j_call: TRBJ2-1; clone_size: -; v_call: TRBV5-1; cdr3_aa: CASSLWASGTRNNEQFF
j_call: TRBJ1-1; clone_size: once; v_call: TRBV7-2; cdr3_aa: CASSFLPGGTEAFF
j_call: TRBJ2-7; clone_size: -; v_call: TRBV19; cdr3_aa: CASSIAQGFHEQYF
j_call: TRBJ1-5; clone_size: -; v_call: TRBV3-1/TRBV3-2; cdr3_aa: CASSQDHQPQHF
j_call: TRBJ1-1; clone_size: -; v_call: TRBV19; cdr3_aa: CASSSNFFTEAFF
j_call: TRBJ2-4; clone_size: -; v_call: TRBV5-1; cdr3_aa: CASSLTSGKVGDIQYF
j_call: TRBJ2-2; clone_size: few; v_call: TRBV5-1; cdr3_aa: CASSLEPTTGELFF
j_call: TRBJ1-3; clone_size: once; v_call: TRBV18; cdr3_aa: CASSPPSSSGNTIYF